This TCR beta chain was profiled in a study of blood T cell repertoires in COVID-19 (dated by TCRdb to about 2020). Context from the whole study: Samples from collaborators originated in the United States, Italy and Spain and spanned both the acute and convalescent phases of COVID-19. The repertoires were made available in a free public database intended to serve as a resource for research on the immune response to SARS-CoV-2. Nearly every sample came with metadata listing a de-identified subject ID, COVID-19 status, age in years and sex. HLA class I and class II types, where available, came from metadata supplied by the sample provider rather than from assay-based typing. The prospective study material was composed of cDNA or gDNA derived from T cells, B-cell-depleted T cells, or PBMCs. The dataset comprised deeply sampled blood TCRbeta repertoires from subjects exposed to, actively infected with, or recovered from COVID-19. Samples came from the ongoing ImmuneRACE study (first 160 participants) plus 1,254 subjects from 6 global collaborators.

This clone was observed a few times. Its antigen remains unidentified. No much larger clone is present one base from it, and per-base qualities are unavailable. Study-wide findings and limitations: The amount of clinical and demographic metadata varied by source and participant and was provided uncurated.

TCRbeta CDR3 regions were amplified from genomic DNA by means of the immunoSEQ Assay, a bias-controlled multiplex PCR. In the original analysis: Within the assay, amplification of reference gene primers was used to estimate how many nucleated cells each sample contained. To quantify the absolute abundance of each unique TCRbeta CDR3 rearrangement, sequence reads were collapsed and filtered. For each sample, productive Simpson clonality was calculated by taking the square root of Simpson's diversity index across productive rearrangements. Not all clones reach the TCRdb copy of this immuneACCESS table, which keeps in-frame sequences only. Checked studies attribute under half of the gap to unresolved V genes and leave the rest unexplained. That table gives V, J and clone size, and the DNA gave D and trimming. The sample table lists under 150,000 clones, more than 80% of them with a count of one. Together, the top ten hold approximately 6.6% of the sample.

The collaborating institutions used their own protocols to collect whole blood in K2EDTA tubes. Collaborator samples were shipped for TCRbeta analysis as frozen whole blood, isolated PBMCs, or DNA extracted from either sample type. What was sequenced was peripheral blood. This TCR came from a human donor in a cohort sampled during active COVID-19.

The CDR3 region: CATSSSPNQRGANTDTQYF. The DNA sequence follows: TGTGCCACCAGTTCCTCACCGAACCAGCGGGGGGCCAACACAGATACGCAGTATTTT. The chain joins TRBV24-1 to TRBJ2-3; 9 junctional bases match TRBD2. The CDR3 measures 19 amino acids from cysteine to phenylalanine. Left in the record is the CDR3 DNA by itself, 57 bases read in frame from the first base. From V the trimming removes 6 bases and from J it removes 2 bases, while the gene matches leave 17 bases of the junction unaccounted for. CDR1 KGHDR and CDR2 SFDVKD were looked up in the germline V gene.